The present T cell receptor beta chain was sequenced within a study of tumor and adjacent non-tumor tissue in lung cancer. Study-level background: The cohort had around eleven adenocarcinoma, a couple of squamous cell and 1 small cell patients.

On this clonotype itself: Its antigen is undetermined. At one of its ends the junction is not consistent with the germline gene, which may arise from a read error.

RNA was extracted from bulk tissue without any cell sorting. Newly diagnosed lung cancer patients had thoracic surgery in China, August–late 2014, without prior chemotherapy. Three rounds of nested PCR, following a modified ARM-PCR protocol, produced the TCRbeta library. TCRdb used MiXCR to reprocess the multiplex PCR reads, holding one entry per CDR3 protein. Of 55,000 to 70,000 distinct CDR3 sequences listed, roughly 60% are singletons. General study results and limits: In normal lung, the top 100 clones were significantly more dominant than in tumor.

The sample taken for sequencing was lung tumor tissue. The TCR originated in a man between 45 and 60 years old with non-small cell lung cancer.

In nucleotides, the CDR3 is TGTGTCAGCAGTTCCTCAGGACCACCCTATGAAGCTTTCTTT. Residues: CVSSSSGPPYEAFF. This rearrangement joins TRBV11-2 to TRBJ1-1; D is unresolved. Germline CDR1 SGHAT, CDR2 FQNNGV. The CDR3 is 14 amino acids.